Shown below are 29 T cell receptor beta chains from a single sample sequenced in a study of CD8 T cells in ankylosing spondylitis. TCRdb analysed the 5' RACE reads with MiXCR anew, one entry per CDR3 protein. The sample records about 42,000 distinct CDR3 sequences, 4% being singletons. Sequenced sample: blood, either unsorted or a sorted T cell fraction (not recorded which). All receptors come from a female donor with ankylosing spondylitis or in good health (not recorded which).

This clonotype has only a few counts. CDR3 region: CASSVRDSGSETQYF. In DNA, the CDR3 is TGTGCCAGCAGCGTCCGGGACAGCGGATCCGAGACCCAGTACTTC. The genes are TRBV9 and TRBJ2-5; 7 bases line up with TRBD1. The germline gives CDR1 SGDLS, CDR2 YYNGEE. The CDR3 length is 15 residues. The junction had 9 bases not matched to a gene; V was cut back by 2 bases and J by 5 bases.

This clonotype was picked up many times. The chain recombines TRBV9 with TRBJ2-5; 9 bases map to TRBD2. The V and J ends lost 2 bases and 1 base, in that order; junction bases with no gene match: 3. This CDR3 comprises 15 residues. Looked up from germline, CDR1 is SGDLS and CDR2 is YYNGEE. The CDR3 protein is CASSVLAGSQETQYF. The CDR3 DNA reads TGTGCCAGCAGCGTGCTAGCGGGGAGCCAAGAGACCCAGTACTTC.

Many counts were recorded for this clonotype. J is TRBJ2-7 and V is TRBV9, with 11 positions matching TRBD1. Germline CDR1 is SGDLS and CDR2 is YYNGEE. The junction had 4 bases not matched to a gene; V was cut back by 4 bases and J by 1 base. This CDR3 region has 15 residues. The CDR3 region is CASSTRDRGSYEQYF. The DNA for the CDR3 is TGTGCCAGCAGCACCCGGGACAGGGGGTCCTACGAGCAGTACTTC.

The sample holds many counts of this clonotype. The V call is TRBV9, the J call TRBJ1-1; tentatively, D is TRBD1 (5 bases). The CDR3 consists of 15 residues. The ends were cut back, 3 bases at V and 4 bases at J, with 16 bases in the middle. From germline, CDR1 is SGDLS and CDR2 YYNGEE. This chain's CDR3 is CASSGKQGLFTEAFF. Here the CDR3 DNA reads TGTGCCAGCAGCGGAAAGCAGGGACTGTTCACTGAAGCTTTCTTT.

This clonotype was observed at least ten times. The CDR3 region is CASSVENPGRGEQFF. CDR3 nucleotides: TGTGCCAGCAGCGTAGAAAATCCGGGCCGGGGTGAGCAGTTCTTC. J is TRBJ2-1 and V is TRBV9; D is perhaps TRBD2 (5 bases). CDR1 is SGDLS, CDR2 YYNGEE, per germline. The V gene lost 0 bases and the J gene lost 9 bases, with 16 bases spanning the gap. The CDR3 has 15 residues.

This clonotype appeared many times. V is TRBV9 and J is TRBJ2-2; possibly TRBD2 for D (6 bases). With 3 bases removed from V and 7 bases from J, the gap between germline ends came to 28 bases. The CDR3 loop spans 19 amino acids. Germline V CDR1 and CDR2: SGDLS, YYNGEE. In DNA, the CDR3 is TGTGCCAGCAGCGCCGAACATATCGGGACTCTAGCGAGTGGCGGGGAGCTGTTTTTT. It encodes CASSAEHIGTLASGGELFF.

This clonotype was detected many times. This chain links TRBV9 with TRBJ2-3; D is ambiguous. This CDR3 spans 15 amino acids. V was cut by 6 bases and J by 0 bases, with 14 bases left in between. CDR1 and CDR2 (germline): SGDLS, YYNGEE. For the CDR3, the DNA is TGTGCCAGCACCCCTTCCGCTACTAGCACAGATACGCAGTATTTT. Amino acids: CASTPSATSTDTQYF. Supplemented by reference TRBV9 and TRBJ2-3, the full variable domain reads DSGVTQTPKHLITATGQRVTLRCSPRSGDLSVYWYQQSLDQGLQFLIQYYNGEERAKGNILERFSAQQFPDLHSELNLSSLELGDSALYFCASTPSATSTDTQYFGPGTRLTVL.

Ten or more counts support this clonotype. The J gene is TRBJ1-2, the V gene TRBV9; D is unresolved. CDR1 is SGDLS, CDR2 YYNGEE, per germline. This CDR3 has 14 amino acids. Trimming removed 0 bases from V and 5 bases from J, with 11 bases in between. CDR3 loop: CASSVAADRYGYTF. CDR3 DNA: TGTGCCAGCAGCGTAGCGGCAGACCGTTATGGCTACACCTTC.

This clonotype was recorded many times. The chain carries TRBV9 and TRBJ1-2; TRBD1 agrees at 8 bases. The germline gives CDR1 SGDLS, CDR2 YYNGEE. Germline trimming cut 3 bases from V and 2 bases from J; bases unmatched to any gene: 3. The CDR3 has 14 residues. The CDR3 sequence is CASSEGQGNYGYTF. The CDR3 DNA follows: TGTGCCAGCAGCGAAGGACAGGGCAACTATGGCTACACCTTC.

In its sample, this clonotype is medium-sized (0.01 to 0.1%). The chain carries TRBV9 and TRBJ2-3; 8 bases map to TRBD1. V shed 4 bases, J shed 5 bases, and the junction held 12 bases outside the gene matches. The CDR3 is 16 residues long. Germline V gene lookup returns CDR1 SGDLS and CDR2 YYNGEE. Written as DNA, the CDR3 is TGTGCCAGCAGCCCAAACCCCCAGGGGGCTCGAGATACGCAGTATTTT. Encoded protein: CASSPNPQGARDTQYF.

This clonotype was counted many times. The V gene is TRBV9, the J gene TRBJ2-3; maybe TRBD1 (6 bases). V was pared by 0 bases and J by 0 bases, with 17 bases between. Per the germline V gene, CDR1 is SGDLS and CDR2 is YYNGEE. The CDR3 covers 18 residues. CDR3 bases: TGTGCCAGCAGCGTAGAATCCCAGGGGACAACTAGCACAGATACGCAGTATTTT. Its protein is CASSVESQGTTSTDTQYF.

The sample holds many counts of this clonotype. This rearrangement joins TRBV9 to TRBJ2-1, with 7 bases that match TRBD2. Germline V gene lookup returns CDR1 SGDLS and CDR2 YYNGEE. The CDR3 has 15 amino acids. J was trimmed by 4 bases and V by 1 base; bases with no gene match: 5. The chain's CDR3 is CASSVIQGGYNEQFF. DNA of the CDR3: TGTGCCAGCAGCGTAATTCAGGGAGGGTACAATGAGCAGTTCTTC.

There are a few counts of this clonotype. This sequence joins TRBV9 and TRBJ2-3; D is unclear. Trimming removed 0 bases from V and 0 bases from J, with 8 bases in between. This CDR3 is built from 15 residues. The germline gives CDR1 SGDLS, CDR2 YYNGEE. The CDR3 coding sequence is TGTGCCAGCAGCGTAGACGGCGGTAGCACAGATACGCAGTATTTT. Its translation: CASSVDGGSTDTQYF.

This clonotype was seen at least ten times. In DNA form, the CDR3 reads TGTGCCAGCAGCGTAGAGGGCTCTGGGGCCAACGTCCTGACTTTC. Translation: CASSVEGSGANVLTF. V gene TRBV9 combines with J gene TRBJ2-6; D is unclear. CDR1 is SGDLS, CDR2 YYNGEE, per germline. Trimming left V 0 bases short and J 0 bases short, with 4 bases between. The CDR3 totals 15 residues.

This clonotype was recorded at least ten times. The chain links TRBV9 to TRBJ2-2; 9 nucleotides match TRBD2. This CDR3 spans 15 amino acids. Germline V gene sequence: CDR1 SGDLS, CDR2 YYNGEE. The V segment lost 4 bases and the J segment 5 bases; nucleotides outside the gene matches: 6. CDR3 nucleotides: TGTGCCAGCAGCTTCGCGGGGGGGCTGACCGGGGAGCTGTTTTTT. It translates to CASSFAGGLTGELFF.

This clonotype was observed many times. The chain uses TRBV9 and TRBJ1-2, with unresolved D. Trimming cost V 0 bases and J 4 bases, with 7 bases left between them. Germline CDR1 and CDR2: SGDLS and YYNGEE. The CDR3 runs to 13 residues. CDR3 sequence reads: CASSVDGPYGYTF. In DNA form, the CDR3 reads TGTGCCAGCAGCGTAGACGGCCCCTATGGCTACACCTTC.

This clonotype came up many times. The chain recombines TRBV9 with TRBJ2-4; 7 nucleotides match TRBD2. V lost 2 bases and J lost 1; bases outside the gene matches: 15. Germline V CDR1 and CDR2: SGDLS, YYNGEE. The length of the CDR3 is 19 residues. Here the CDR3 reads CASSVSIGTDGGAKNIQYF. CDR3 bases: TGTGCCAGCAGCGTCTCCATCGGGACCGACGGGGGGGCCAAAAACATTCAGTACTTC. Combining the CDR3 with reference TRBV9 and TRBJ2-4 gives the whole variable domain DSGVTQTPKHLITATGQRVTLRCSPRSGDLSVYWYQQSLDQGLQFLIQYYNGEERAKGNILERFSAQQFPDLHSELNLSSLELGDSALYFCASSVSIGTDGGAKNIQYFGAGTRLSVL.

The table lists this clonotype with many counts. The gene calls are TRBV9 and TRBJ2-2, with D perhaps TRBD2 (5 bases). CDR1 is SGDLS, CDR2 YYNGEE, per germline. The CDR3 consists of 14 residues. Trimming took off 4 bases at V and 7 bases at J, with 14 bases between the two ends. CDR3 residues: CASSPRLSDGELFF. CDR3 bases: TGTGCCAGCAGCCCCAGACTATCCGACGGGGAGCTGTTTTTT.

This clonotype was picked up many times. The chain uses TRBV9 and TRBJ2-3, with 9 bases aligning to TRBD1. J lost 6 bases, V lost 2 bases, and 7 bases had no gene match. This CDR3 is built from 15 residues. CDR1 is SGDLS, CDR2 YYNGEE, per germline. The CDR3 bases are TGTGCCAGCAGCGTCGGGACAGGGATCGGGGATACGCAGTATTTT. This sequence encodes CASSVGTGIGDTQYF.

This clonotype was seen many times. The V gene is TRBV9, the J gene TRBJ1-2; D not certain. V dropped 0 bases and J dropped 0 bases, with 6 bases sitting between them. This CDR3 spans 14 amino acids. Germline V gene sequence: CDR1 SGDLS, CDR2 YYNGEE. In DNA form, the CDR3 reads TGTGCCAGCAGCGTAGCGGACCCTAACTATGGCTACACCTTC. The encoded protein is CASSVADPNYGYTF.

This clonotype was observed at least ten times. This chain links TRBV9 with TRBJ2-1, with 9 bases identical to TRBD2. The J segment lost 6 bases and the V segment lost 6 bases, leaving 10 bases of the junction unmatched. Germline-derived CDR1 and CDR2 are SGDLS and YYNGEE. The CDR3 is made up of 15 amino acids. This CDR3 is CASNSGTSYTNEQFF. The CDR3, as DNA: TGTGCCAGCAACTCTGGGACTAGCTATACCAATGAGCAGTTCTTC.

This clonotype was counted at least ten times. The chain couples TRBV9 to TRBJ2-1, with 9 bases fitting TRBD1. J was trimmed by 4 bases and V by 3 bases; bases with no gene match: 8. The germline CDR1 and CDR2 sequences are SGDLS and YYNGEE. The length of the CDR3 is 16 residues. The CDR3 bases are TGTGCCAGCAGCGCAACCGGGACAGGGTTATACAATGAGCAGTTCTTC. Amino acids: CASSATGTGLYNEQFF.

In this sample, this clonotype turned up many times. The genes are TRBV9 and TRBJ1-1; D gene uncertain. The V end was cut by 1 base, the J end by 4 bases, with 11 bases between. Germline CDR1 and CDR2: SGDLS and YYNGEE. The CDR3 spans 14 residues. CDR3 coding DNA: TGTGCCAGCAGCGTAAGCGCTAAGGGCACTGAAGCTTTCTTT. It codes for CASSVSAKGTEAFF.

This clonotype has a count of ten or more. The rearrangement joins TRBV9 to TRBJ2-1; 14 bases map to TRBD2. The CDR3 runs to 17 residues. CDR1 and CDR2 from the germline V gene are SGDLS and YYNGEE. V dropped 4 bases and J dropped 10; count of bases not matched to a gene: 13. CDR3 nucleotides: TGTGCCAGCAGCCCTCACGGACTAGCGGGGGGCACGTGGGAGCAGTTCTTC. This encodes CASSPHGLAGGTWEQFF.

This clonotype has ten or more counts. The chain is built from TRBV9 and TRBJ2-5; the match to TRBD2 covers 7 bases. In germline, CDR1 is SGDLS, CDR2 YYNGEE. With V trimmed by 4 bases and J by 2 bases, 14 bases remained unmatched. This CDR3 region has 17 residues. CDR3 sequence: CASSRGSSGATQETQYF. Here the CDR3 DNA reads TGTGCCAGCAGCCGGGGTAGCAGCGGGGCAACGCAAGAGACCCAGTACTTC.

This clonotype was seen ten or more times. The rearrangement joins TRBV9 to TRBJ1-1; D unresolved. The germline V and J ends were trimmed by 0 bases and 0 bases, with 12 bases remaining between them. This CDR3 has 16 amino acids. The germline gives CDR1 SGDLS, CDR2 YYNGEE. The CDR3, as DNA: TGTGCCAGCAGCGTAGCAACAGCTTTGATGAACACTGAAGCTTTCTTT. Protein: CASSVATALMNTEAFF.

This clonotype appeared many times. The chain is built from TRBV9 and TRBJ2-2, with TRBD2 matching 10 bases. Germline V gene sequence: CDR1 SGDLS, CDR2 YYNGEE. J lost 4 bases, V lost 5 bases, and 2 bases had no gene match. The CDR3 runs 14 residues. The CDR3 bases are TGTGCCAGCAGAAGCGGGGGGGCCACCGGGGAGCTGTTTTTT. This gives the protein CASRSGGATGELFF. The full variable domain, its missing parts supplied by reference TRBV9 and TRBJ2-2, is DSGVTQTPKHLITATGQRVTLRCSPRSGDLSVYWYQQSLDQGLQFLIQYYNGEERAKGNILERFSAQQFPDLHSELNLSSLELGDSALYFCASRSGGATGELFFGEGSRLTVL.

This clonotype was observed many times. The DNA of the CDR3 is TGTGCCAGCAGCGTAGCCCAGGGGGGTGAGCAGTTCTTC. Encoded protein: CASSVAQGGEQFF. The chain couples TRBV9 to TRBJ2-1; possible D gene TRBD1, 7 bases. The CDR3 spans 13 residues. The V gene lost 0 bases and the J gene lost 9 bases, with 10 bases spanning the gap. In germline, CDR1 is SGDLS, CDR2 YYNGEE. Drawing the rest from reference TRBV9 and TRBJ2-1, the complete variable domain is DSGVTQTPKHLITATGQRVTLRCSPRSGDLSVYWYQQSLDQGLQFLIQYYNGEERAKGNILERFSAQQFPDLHSELNLSSLELGDSALYFCASSVAQGGEQFFGPGTRLTVL.

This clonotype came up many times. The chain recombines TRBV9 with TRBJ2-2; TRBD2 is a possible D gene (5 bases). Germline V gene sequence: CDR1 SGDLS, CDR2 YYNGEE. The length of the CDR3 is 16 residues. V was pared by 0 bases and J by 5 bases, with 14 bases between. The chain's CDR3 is CASSVGSAGGTGELFF. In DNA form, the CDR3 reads TGTGCCAGCAGCGTAGGATCGGCAGGAGGAACCGGGGAGCTGTTTTTT.